A single sample gave rise to the 6 T cell receptor beta chains below, sequenced in a study of Graves' ophthalmopathy and Graves' hyperthyroidism. RNA transcripts were the template, and TCR beta CDR3 regions were amplified from them. A first-round RT-PCR used HTBI primers, followed by a second-round multiplex PCR. TCRdb reanalysed the multiplex PCR reads using MiXCR and keeps one entry per CDR3 protein. Counted here are 200,000 to 300,000 distinct CDR3 sequences, 45% occurring once; the ten biggest clones make up roughly 45%. Sequencing was performed on peripheral blood. The receptors were sampled from an adult man with Graves' ophthalmopathy.

The rearrangement links TRBV2 to TRBJ1-5; perhaps TRBD1 as D (5 bases). CDR1 SNHLY and CDR2 FYNNEI come from the germline V gene. The V and J ends lost 4 bases and 5 bases respectively, with 6 bases between them. This CDR3 is 12 amino acids long. As DNA, the CDR3 is TGTGCCAGCAGTGCCAGGGATCAGCCCCAGCATTTT. Translating it yields CASSARDQPQHF.

This clonotype came up a few times. V is TRBV29-1 and J is TRBJ1-1; TRBD1 agrees at 8 bases. The germline V gene encodes CDR1 SQVTM and CDR2 ANQGSEA. V lost 6 bases, J lost 6 bases, and 12 bases stayed unmatched. CDR3 length equals 14 residues. The CDR3 DNA reads as TGCAGCGTGGGGACAGGTGGGGTTGTCGCTGAAGCTTTCTTT. Translated, it gives CSVGTGGVVAEAFF. The whole variable domain, remainder taken from reference TRBV29-1 and TRBJ1-1, is SAVISQKPSRDICQRGTSLTIQCQVDSQVTMMFWYRQQPGQSLTLIATANQGSEATYESGFVIDKFPISRPNLTFSTLTVSNMSPEDSSIYLCSVGTGGVVAEAFFGQGTRLTVV.

The chain couples TRBV5-6 to TRBJ1-2; D not resolved. Deletions cut 0 bases from V and 4 bases from J, with 10 bases between. This CDR3 contains 14 residues. CDR1 is SGHDT, CDR2 YYEEEE, per germline. CDR3 coding DNA: TGTGCCAGCAGCTTGGGGGCGGATACCTATGGCTACACCTTC. It specifies CASSLGADTYGYTF.

CDR3 in DNA: TGTGCCAGCAGGTCACTGAGCTCCTACGAGCAGTACTTC. It translates to CASRSLSSYEQYF. The chain couples TRBV25-1 to TRBJ2-7; D gene uncertain. Germline V lookup: CDR1 MGHDK, CDR2 SYGVNS. Trimming took 6 bases from V and 0 from J, leaving 9 bases between them. The length of the CDR3 is 13 residues.

The chain combines TRBV12-5 with TRBJ2-7; D gene unclear. The V end was cut by 8 bases, the J end by 3 bases, with 17 bases between. Per germline, CDR1 LGHNT and CDR2 FRNRAP. This CDR3 has 14 residues. CDR3 region: CASFDSDGIYEQYF. The CDR3, as DNA: TGTGCTAGTTTTGACTCGGACGGCATCTACGAGCAGTACTTC.

As for this clonotype: This is likely a read error, given that the CDR3 carries no conserved phenylalanine or tryptophan at its end. The chain has TRBV9 and TRBJ1-6; 9 bases agree with TRBD1. The CDR3 runs to 19 residues. The junction had 16 bases not matched to a gene; V was cut back by 4 bases and J by 5 bases. In germline, CDR1 is SGDLS, CDR2 YYNGEE. CDR3 sequence reads: CASSQRLAGDRADNSPLHL. The DNA for the CDR3 is TGTGCCAGCAGCCAGCGTCTAGCGGGGGACAGGGCGGATAATTCACCCCTCCACCTT.